This T cell receptor beta chain was sequenced for a study of T-cell reconstitution after alpha-beta-depleted transplantation in children. Broader study findings: Several hundred graft clones that had expanded were reportedly the source of alpha-beta T cells about two months after transplant. Some patients showed high day-60 TCRbeta diversity, which derived from surviving recipient T cells and thymic progenitors. T cells produced anew were the main source of T-cell counts and diversity one year after transplant.

V was pared by 4 bases and J by 0 bases, with 13 bases between. CDR1 and CDR2 from the germline V gene are LGHDT and YNNKEL (reference sequence). The CDR3 loop spans 15 amino acids. Remarks on this clonotype: Antigen specificity is unknown.

Construction of the TCRbeta library involved unique molecular identifiers. TCRdb redid the calling of the PCR reads with MiXCR, one entry per CDR3 protein. The table includes just over 950,000 distinct CDR3 sequences, about 26% detected once. The chain is built from TRBV3-1 and TRBJ2-7, with D possibly TRBD1 on 5 matching bases. The TCR was taken from a boy in the first two years of life who had a stem cell transplant for SCID, so the T cells may come from the graft donor. The material was PBMCs, mostly from graft donor cells, obtained 360 days after TCRalphabeta/CD19-depleted stem cell transplant. The CDR3 loop reads CASSLGRRPSYEQYF. Here the CDR3 DNA reads TGTGCCAGCAGCCTGGGGCGGCGTCCCTCCTACGAGCAGTACTTC.